What follows describes a single T cell receptor beta chain. In the authors' methods: Reference gene primer amplification in the assay estimated nucleated cell counts. Produced via immunoSEQ multiplex PCR; TCRdb's table is partial and in-frame only. D and trimming were read from the DNA, whereas the V and J calls and clone size are those reported in that table. The sample has about 260,000 clones, about 91% seen once. The CDR3 covers 11 residues. V lost 1 base and J lost 7, with 5 bases in between. The germline V gene encodes CDR1 LGHNA and CDR2 YNFKEQ. These data originate in a study of blood T cell repertoires in COVID-19. Turning to the study itself: Sites across the United States, Italy and Spain contributed samples from acute and convalescent COVID-19. T cells, B-cell-depleted T cells, or PBMCs supplied cDNA or gDNA.

Seattle patients were enrolled during active infection and followed longitudinally. This rearrangement joins TRBV4-2 to TRBJ2-7; D unresolved. The TCR originated in a person under 35 with COVID-19, enrolled during active disease. The sequencing sample was made of peripheral blood. CDR3 in DNA: TGTGCCAGCAGCCAAGGGCGGGAGCAGTACTTC. It is translated as CASSQGREQYF.